This T cell receptor beta chain was captured by sequencing in a study of blood T cells in healthy people across ages. In the study overall: Per two T cells, about one barcoded beta molecule was captured through template switching.

PCR was performed a second time for about 7 to 11 cycles using a sample-barcoded 5' primer and a J-beta primer mix. TCRdb reprocessed the 5' RACE reads via MiXCR and lists one record per CDR3 protein. This sample yields fewer than 2 million distinct CDR3 sequences, of which around 42% are seen a single time; around 23% belongs to the top ten. This CDR3 contains 13 residues. Germline assignment: CDR1 SGHDN and CDR2 FVKESK. The V and J ends lost 6 bases and 6 bases respectively, with 11 bases between them. V is TRBV14 and J is TRBJ2-2, with D tentatively TRBD2 (6 bases). The clonotype was recovered from a human donor in good health. Sequenced sample: blood. The CDR3 sequence: CASRGLASGELFF. The CDR3 nucleotides read TGTGCCAGCAGGGGGCTAGCGTCCGGGGAGCTGTTTTTT.